The sequence of this TCR beta chain was determined in a study of response to subunit inactivated influenza vaccine. TCRdb reprocessed the RT-PCR reads with MiXCR, giving one entry per CDR3 protein. Altogether hundreds of thousands of distinct CDR3 sequences are present, approximately 10% being singletons, with the ten largest covering approximately 10%. Germline lookup yields CDR1 SGDLS and CDR2 YYNGEE. The CDR3 consists of 15 residues. The V and J ends lost 4 bases and 7 bases respectively, with 17 bases between them. These data were also reused for a study on T cells expressing NK-cell markers. That paper notes: 5'RACE template switching built TCR beta cDNA with unique molecular identifiers. The study sequenced eight donors, seven HCMV-seropositive and one seronegative. Roughly six donors showed dominant NKG2C+ clonotypes comprising about 1.0-7.5% of their CD8+ T cells.

The chain carries TRBV9 and TRBJ2-2; D remains ambiguous. Specimen: PBMCs from blood, collected on the day of vaccination. The receptor was isolated from a man aged 45-65 years who received an inactivated influenza vaccine. Here the CDR3 reads CASSLAFGRYGELFF. The CDR3 DNA follows: TGTGCCAGCAGCCTCGCCTTCGGGCGCTACGGGGAGCTGTTTTTT. Combining the CDR3 with reference TRBV9 and TRBJ2-2 gives the whole variable domain DSGVTQTPKHLITATGQRVTLRCSPRSGDLSVYWYQQSLDQGLQFLIQYYNGEERAKGNILERFSAQQFPDLHSELNLSSLELGDSALYFCASSLAFGRYGELFFGEGSRLTVL.